This T cell receptor (beta chain) stems from a study of blood T cells in healthy people across ages. The ends lost 5 bases at V and 0 bases at J; junction bases unmatched: 7. The CDR3 totals 17 residues. Per the germline V gene, CDR1 is LNHDA and CDR2 is SQIVND (reference sequence). Primers used in a second PCR of roughly 6 to 11 cycles were a sample-barcoded 5' primer and a J-beta primer mix. Every individual sample yielded 2.5 million or more paired-end reads (each containing CDR3). TCRdb re-analysed the 5' RACE reads in MiXCR, keeping a single row per CDR3 protein. Among hundreds of thousands of distinct CDR3 sequences, around 46% were seen once, and the ten largest hold roughly an eighth.

The source material was blood. This receptor was taken from a man between 25 and 39 years old in good health. The chain carries TRBV19 and TRBJ1-5, with 10 positions matching TRBD1. CDR3 sequence reads: CASSGRDRGHSNQPQHF. The CDR3 coding sequence is TGTGCCAGTAGTGGCCGGGACAGGGGCCATAGCAATCAGCCCCAGCATTTT.